The rows below give T cell receptor beta chains drawn from one sample of a study of response to subunit inactivated influenza vaccine. TCRdb analysed the RT-PCR reads with MiXCR anew, one entry per CDR3 protein. The sample holds approximately 570,000 distinct CDR3 sequences, 7.5% to 8.5% seen once. The sequencing here drew on PBMCs from blood, taken 23 to 25 months after vaccination. These receptors all stem from a man aged 45 to 75 who received an inactivated influenza vaccine. Each CDR3 is given with its conserved first and last residue. The order of the fields is V gene, D gene, clone size, J gene, CDR3 protein, CDR3 DNA. The D gene is left open where the match is weak. Expanded clones get a size class; other rows say once, few or many, or leave the size out.

>TRBV12-3/TRBV12-4|.|.|TRBJ1-1
CASSPYGGGDTEAFF
TGTGCCAGCAGTCCCTATGGAGGGGGGGACACTGAAGCTTTCTTT
>TRBV20-1|.|.|TRBJ2-5
CLSQYQETQYF
TGTCTCTCTCAGTACCAAGAGACCCAGTACTTC
>TRBV28|.|.|TRBJ2-5
CASSLGGQTGTQETQYF
TGTGCCAGCAGTTTAGGGGGCCAAACAGGGACTCAAGAGACCCAGTACTTC
>TRBV11-2|.|many|TRBJ2-1
CASNDGNEQFF
TGTGCCAGCAACGATGGCAATGAGCAGTTCTTC
>TRBV29-1|.|.|TRBJ2-2
CSVDSNGSTGELFF
TGCAGCGTTGATTCTAACGGGAGCACCGGGGAGCTGTTTTTT
>TRBV11-2|.|few|TRBJ2-7
CASSYSQGREQYF
TGTGCCAGCAGTTATTCACAGGGAAGGGAGCAGTACTTC
>TRBV7-8|TRBD2|few|TRBJ2-1
CASSIGLAGGEQFF
TGTGCCAGCAGCATAGGACTAGCGGGGGGTGAGCAGTTCTTC
>TRBV28|TRBD1|many|TRBJ2-7
CASSIQGISYEQYF
TGTGCCAGCAGTATACAGGGGATCAGCTACGAGCAGTACTTC
>TRBV24-1|TRBD2|.|TRBJ2-3
CATSDFPGLAPDTQYF
TGTGCCACCAGTGATTTCCCGGGACTAGCCCCAGATACGCAGTATTTT
>TRBV11-2|.|.|TRBJ2-5
CASSATRETQYF
TGTGCCAGCAGCGCGACCCGTGAGACCCAGTACTTC
>TRBV7-8|TRBD2|many|TRBJ2-1
CASSLRTSGGYNEQFF
TGTGCCAGCAGCTTACGTACTAGCGGGGGATACAATGAGCAGTTCTTC
>TRBV12-3/TRBV12-4|.|few|TRBJ2-1
CASTGGTGSYNEQFF
TGTGCCAGCACCGGGGGGACAGGCTCCTACAATGAGCAGTTCTTC
>TRBV5-1|.|.|TRBJ1-1
CASSLVAGQITEAFF
TGCGCCAGCAGCTTGGTAGCAGGCCAAATCACTGAAGCTTTCTTT
>TRBV5-5|TRBD1|few|TRBJ1-2
CASSPWTGGLSNYGYTF
TGTGCCAGCAGCCCGTGGACAGGGGGTCTATCCAACTATGGCTACACCTTC
>TRBV7-8|.|few|TRBJ1-5
CASSLNVVSNQPQHF
TGTGCCAGCAGCTTAAACGTAGTTAGCAATCAGCCCCAGCATTTT
>TRBV7-2|TRBD1|.|TRBJ1-1
CASSSGQGQTAFF
TGTGCCAGCAGCTCTGGACAGGGGCAGACAGCTTTCTTT
>TRBV9|.|many|TRBJ1-6
CASSGGENSPLHF
TGTGCCAGCAGCGGGGGGGAGAATTCACCCCTCCACTTT
>TRBV20-1|.|many|TRBJ2-1
CSANLLGALYNEQFF
TGCAGTGCTAACCTTCTCGGGGCCCTATACAATGAGCAGTTCTTC
>TRBV7-2|.|.|TRBJ2-5
CASSLGNSWAFF
TGTGCCAGCAGCTTAGGCAACTCCTGGGCATTTTTC
>TRBV12-3/TRBV12-4|TRBD1|many|TRBJ1-1
CASRQTTGGLAFF
TGTGCCAGCAGACAGACGACAGGGGGGTTAGCTTTCTTT
>TRBV10-2|TRBD1|few|TRBJ2-3
CASSEGDSITDTQYF
TGCGCCAGCAGTGAGGGGGACAGCATCACAGATACGCAGTATTTT
>TRBV4-3|TRBD2|few|TRBJ2-7
CASSQLAGGPEEQYF
TGCGCCAGCAGCCAACTAGCGGGAGGGCCTGAGGAGCAGTACTTC
>TRBV7-9|.|many|TRBJ2-1
CASSPFGGLLDNEQFF
TGTGCCAGCAGCCCCTTTGGGGGGCTCCTGGATAATGAGCAGTTCTTC
>TRBV20-1|TRBD2|few|TRBJ2-3
CSARGLAATDTQYF
TGCAGTGCTAGGGGACTAGCGGCCACAGATACGCAGTATTTT
>TRBV25-1|TRBD2|few|TRBJ2-7
CASSETPPTSGVGREQYF
TGTGCCAGCAGTGAAACCCCCCCCACTAGCGGGGTCGGGCGCGAGCAGTACTTC
>TRBV4-2|TRBD2|.|TRBJ2-3
CASSPHSGSGSDTQYF
TGTGCCAGCAGCCCCCATAGCGGGAGCGGGTCAGATACGCAGTATTTT
>TRBV7-2|TRBD2|few|TRBJ2-7
CASSNPLGRGLSEQYF
TGTGCCAGCAGCAACCCCTTGGGGAGGGGTTTGAGCGAGCAGTACTTC
>TRBV6-5|.|many|TRBJ2-1
CASSYGGVYNEQFF
TGTGCCAGCAGTTACGGAGGGGTCTACAATGAGCAGTTCTTC
>TRBV4-1|.|.|TRBJ1-2
CASSQGWFAYNYGYTF
TGCGCCAGCAGCCAAGGCTGGTTTGCTTATAACTATGGCTACACCTTC
>TRBV7-6|TRBD2|few|TRBJ2-5
CASSLFASGSQETQYF
TGTGCCAGCAGCTTATTCGCTAGCGGGAGCCAAGAGACCCAGTACTTC
>TRBV9|.|once|TRBJ2-1
CASRSAGSGNEQFF
TGTGCCAGCAGATCCGCTGGCAGCGGGAATGAGCAGTTCTTC
>TRBV7-3|.|many|TRBJ2-1
CASSLMGSSYNEQFF
TGTGCCAGCTCTCTGATGGGTAGCTCCTACAATGAGCAGTTCTTC
>TRBV7-9|TRBD1|few|TRBJ2-1
CAARQGYNEQFF
TGTGCCGCCCGACAGGGATACAATGAGCAGTTCTTC
>TRBV12-3/TRBV12-4|.|many|TRBJ1-5
CASSTINQPQHF
TGTGCCAGCAGTACCATAAATCAGCCCCAGCATTTT
>TRBV2|.|few|TRBJ1-3
CASDNRDSGNTIYF
TGTGCCAGCGATAACAGGGACTCTGGAAACACCATATATTTT
>TRBV18|TRBD1|few|TRBJ1-1
CASSPRTGTSTEAFF
TGTGCCAGCTCACCACGGACAGGGACGAGCACTGAAGCTTTCTTT
>TRBV12-3/TRBV12-4|TRBD2|.|TRBJ2-1
CATKESGLAGYEQFF
TGTGCCACCAAGGAATCGGGACTAGCCGGGTATGAGCAGTTCTTC
>TRBV5-5|.|few|TRBJ2-7
CASSQIYADSSYEQYF
TGTGCCAGCAGCCAGATTTATGCGGATAGCTCCTACGAGCAGTACTTC
>TRBV29-1|.|few|TRBJ2-5
CSASRDPSTLETQYF
TGCAGCGCCTCCCGGGACCCCTCTACATTGGAGACCCAGTACTTC
>TRBV20-1|.|many|TRBJ2-7
CSASPNREAQYF
TGCAGTGCTAGCCCCAACAGGGAGGCGCAGTACTTC
>TRBV28|.|few|TRBJ1-2
CASMGGRRYTF
TGTGCCAGCATGGGAGGACGGCGCTACACCTTC
>TRBV6-5|TRBD1|few|TRBJ2-7
CASSYSVSPGQGYEQYF
TGTGCCAGCAGTTACTCTGTTTCGCCGGGACAGGGCTACGAGCAGTACTTC
>TRBV29-1|.|few|TRBJ1-2
CSVDYSSNYGYTF
TGCAGCGTTGACTACAGTTCTAACTATGGCTACACCTTC
>TRBV27|.|few|TRBJ1-1
CASSLMGGTEAFF
TGTGCCAGCAGTTTAATGGGGGGAACTGAAGCTTTCTTT
>TRBV7-2|.|.|TRBJ2-7
CASSLGLDPSYEQYF
TGTGCCAGCAGCTTAGGACTAGACCCATCCTACGAGCAGTACTTC
>TRBV6-2/TRBV6-3|TRBD1|few|TRBJ2-2
CASIMDRRQGSTGELFF
TGTGCCAGCATCATGGATAGGAGACAGGGGTCGACCGGGGAGCTGTTTTTT